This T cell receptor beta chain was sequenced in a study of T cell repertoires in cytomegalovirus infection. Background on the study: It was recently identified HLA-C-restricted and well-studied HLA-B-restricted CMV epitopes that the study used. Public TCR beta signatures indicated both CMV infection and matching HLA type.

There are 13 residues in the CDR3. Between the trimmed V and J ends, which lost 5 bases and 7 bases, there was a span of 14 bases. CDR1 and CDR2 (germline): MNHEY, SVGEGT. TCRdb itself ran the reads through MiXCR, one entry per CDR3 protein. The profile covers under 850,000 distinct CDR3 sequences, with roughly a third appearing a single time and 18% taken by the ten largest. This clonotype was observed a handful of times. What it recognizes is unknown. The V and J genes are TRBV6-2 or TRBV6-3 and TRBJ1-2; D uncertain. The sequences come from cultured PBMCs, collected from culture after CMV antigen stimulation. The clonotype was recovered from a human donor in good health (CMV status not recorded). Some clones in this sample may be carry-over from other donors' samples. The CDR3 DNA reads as TGTGCCAGCAGTCCCGGGGTGACCCCTGGCTACACCTTC. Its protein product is CASSPGVTPGYTF.